Presented here are 21 T cell receptor beta chains from one specimen sequenced in a study of T-cell reconstitution after alpha-beta-depleted transplantation in children. Researchers prepared the TCRbeta library using unique molecular identifiers, the study reports. A single record per CDR3 protein comes from TCRdb applying MiXCR to the PCR reads. The repertoire has about 300,000 distinct CDR3 sequences, roughly 7.8% of them found once; the top ten carry 9.1%. No antigen has been identified for these receptors. Study-wide points: T-cell counts and diversity at one year post-transplant came mainly from newly produced T cells.

Sample: peripheral blood, taken 360 days after TCRalphabeta/CD19-depleted stem cell transplant. The receptors here all came from a female patient aged 2-9 years who had a stem cell transplant for Fanconi anemia, so the T cells may come from the graft donor.

This clonotype has only a few counts. The chain is built from TRBV11-3 and TRBJ2-2; the D gene is possibly TRBD2 (6 bases). V was clipped by 6 bases and J by 7 bases, with 6 bases between them. CDR1 and CDR2 (germline): SGHNT, YENEEA. This CDR3 comprises 11 residues. CDR3 DNA sequence: TGTGCCAGCAGGACTAGCGGGGAGCTGTTTTTT. This sequence encodes CASRTSGELFF. The entire variable domain, with the rest obtained from reference TRBV11-3 and TRBJ2-2, is as follows: EAGVVQSPRYKIIEKKQPVAFWCNPISGHNTLYWYLQNLGQGPELLIRYENEEAVDDSQLPKDRFSAERLKGVDSTLKIQPAELGDSAVYLCASRTSGELFFGEGSRLTVL.

The sample holds many counts of this clonotype. This chain joins TRBV6-2 or TRBV6-3 and TRBJ1-1; no definite D call. V lost 2 bases and J lost 0, with 4 bases in between. Germline assignment: CDR1 MNHEY and CDR2 SVGEGT. The CDR3 is 13 residues long. The CDR3 DNA reads as TGTGCCAGCAGTTACCGGGTGAACACTGAAGCTTTCTTT. Translating it yields CASSYRVNTEAFF.

The chain combines TRBV5-1 with TRBJ1-1; no clear D. V was clipped by 1 base and J by 5 bases, with 6 bases between them. Germline CDR1 reads SGHRS; CDR2 reads YFSETQ. CDR3 length: 12 residues. CDR3 in amino acids: CASSLILTEAFF. DNA for the CDR3: TGCGCCAGCAGCTTGATTCTTACTGAAGCTTTCTTT.

This clonotype appeared many times. This chain joins TRBV27 and TRBJ2-5; weak D call: TRBD1 (6 bases). Germline V gene lookup returns CDR1 MNHEY and CDR2 SMNVEV (reference sequence). This CDR3 contains 15 residues. V was trimmed by 6 bases and J by 5 bases, leaving 19 bases between them. CDR3: CASSLRTAPGETQYF. In nucleotides, the CDR3 is TGTGCCAGCAGCCTCAGGACAGCTCCAGGGGAGACCCAGTACTTC.

V is TRBV27 and J is TRBJ1-1; D is uncertain. The germline V gene has CDR1 MNHEY and CDR2 SMNVEV (reference sequence). V lost 5 bases and J 0 bases, leaving 10 bases between the germline ends. This CDR3 has 14 amino acids. In nucleotides, the CDR3 is TGTGCCAGCAGTCCAACACTTATGAACACTGAAGCTTTCTTT. It yields the protein CASSPTLMNTEAFF.

This clonotype was observed at least ten times. This chain connects TRBV10-2 to TRBJ1-5; D is unclear. Between the trimmed V and J ends, which lost 7 bases and 0 bases, there was a span of 10 bases. Per germline, CDR1 WSHSY and CDR2 SAAADI. The length of the CDR3 is 14 residues. The DNA of the CDR3 is TGCGCCAGCAATGGGCTATATAGCAATCAGCCCCAGCATTTT. This translates into CASNGLYSNQPQHF.

This clonotype was detected only a few times. The chain links TRBV4-1 to TRBJ2-7, with D perhaps matching TRBD2 (6 bases). There are 14 residues in the CDR3. The V end lost 5 bases, the J end lost 5 bases, and 16 bases lay between the germline ends. The germline V gene has CDR1 MGHRA and CDR2 YSYEKL. CDR3 loop: CASSARDWGNEQYF. CDR3 coding DNA: TGCGCCAGCAGCGCCCGGGACTGGGGTAACGAGCAGTACTTC.

This clonotype appeared a single time. The V and J genes are TRBV7-8 and TRBJ1-6, with D possibly being TRBD1 (5 bases). Between the trimmed V and J ends, which lost 1 base and 0 bases, there was a span of 19 bases. Germline CDR1 is SGHVS and CDR2 is FQNEAQ. CDR3 length equals 20 residues. CDR3 protein: CASSLDATAVASSYNSPLHF. CDR3 nucleotides: TGTGCCAGCAGCTTAGACGCGACAGCGGTCGCGAGCTCCTATAATTCACCCCTCCACTTT.

There are many counts of this clonotype. The chain links TRBV7-3 to TRBJ2-1, with unresolved D. The germline gives CDR1 SGHTA, CDR2 FQGTGA. V was clipped by 5 bases and J by 2 bases, with 7 bases between them. The CDR3 has 13 amino acids. The CDR3 here is CASSQNAYNEQFF. CDR3 DNA sequence: TGTGCCAGCAGCCAAAACGCCTACAATGAGCAGTTCTTC.

The rearrangement links TRBV7-2 to TRBJ1-6; D unclear. Germline lookup yields CDR1 SGHTA and CDR2 FQGNSA. V was cut by 1 base and J by 9 bases, with 10 bases left in between. CDR3 size: 14 residues. CDR3 sequence: CASSLGPLGSPLHF. CDR3 nucleotides: TGTGCCAGCAGCTTAGGCCCTCTGGGTTCACCCCTCCACTTT. Complete variable domain (other parts from reference TRBV7-2 and TRBJ1-6): GAGVSQSPSNKVTEKGKDVELRCDPISGHTALYWYRQSLGQGLEFLIYFQGNSAPDKSGLPSDRFSAERTGGSVSTLTIQRTQQEDSAVYLCASSLGPLGSPLHFGNGTRLTVT.

This clonotype was recorded many times. The V and J genes are TRBV20-1 and TRBJ2-3; D call uncertain. The CDR3 extends over 11 amino acids. Per germline, CDR1 DFQATT and CDR2 SNEGSKA (reference sequence). Deletions cut 5 bases from V and 4 bases from J, with 7 bases between. The CDR3 DNA reads TGCAGTGCTCAAATCCCAGATACGCAGTATTTT. Translated: CSAQIPDTQYF.

This clonotype was recorded at least ten times. The chain couples TRBV12-3 or TRBV12-4 to TRBJ2-1; TRBD1 agrees at 12 bases. This CDR3 is built from 16 residues. V dropped 6 bases and J dropped 7; count of bases not matched to a gene: 10. The CDR3 is CASRKLGQGAQNEQFF. DNA for the CDR3: TGTGCCAGCAGGAAATTGGGACAGGGGGCTCAGAATGAGCAGTTCTTC.

J is TRBJ2-3 and V is TRBV6-5, with 13 bases aligning to TRBD2. The CDR3 runs 17 residues. Losses at the gene ends were 2 bases for V and 4 bases for J; bases not matched to a gene: 6. Germline V CDR1 and CDR2: MNHEY, SVGAGI. The CDR3 DNA follows: TGTGCCAGCAGTTACCAAAGGACTAGCGGGGGAGCAGATACGCAGTATTTT. The encoded protein is CASSYQRTSGGADTQYF.

This clonotype was counted at least ten times. The CDR3 region has the DNA TGTGCCAGCAGCCTGGGACAGCCCACCGCCGGGGAGCTGTTTTTT. Its protein is CASSLGQPTAGELFF. This chain connects TRBV5-5 to TRBJ2-2, with TRBD1 matching 7 bases. The CDR3 consists of 15 residues. The ends lost 4 bases at V and 6 bases at J; junction bases unmatched: 9. Germline loops: CDR1 SGHKS, CDR2 YYEKEE (reference sequence).

There are many counts of this clonotype. This rearrangement joins TRBV5-1 to TRBJ2-5; D remains unclear. The length of the CDR3 is 14 residues. Germline CDR1 SGHRS, CDR2 YFSETQ. The ends were cut back, 0 bases at V and 4 bases at J, with 10 bases in the middle. The CDR3 loop is CASSLGLLSETQYF. CDR3 nucleotides: TGCGCCAGCAGCTTGGGATTGTTGTCAGAGACCCAGTACTTC.

This clonotype was recorded many times. The chain is built from TRBV7-9 and TRBJ1-1; D possibly corresponds to TRBD1 (6 bases). Germline CDR1 reads SEHNR; CDR2 reads FQNEAQ (reference sequence). This CDR3 comprises 14 residues. Deletions cut 1 base from V and 3 bases from J, with 9 bases between. CDR3 bases: TGTGCCAGCAGCTTAGAAACAGGGCACACTGAAGCTTTCTTT. Amino acid sequence: CASSLETGHTEAFF.

The chain carries TRBV6-1 and TRBJ1-4; D is perhaps TRBD1 (5 bases). Trimming left V 6 bases short and J 10 bases short, with 15 bases between. The germline gives CDR1 MNHNS, CDR2 SASEGT. The CDR3 totals 13 residues. The CDR3 DNA reads TGTGCCAGCAGACGGGGGAGCCTTGGAAAACTGTTTTTT. Translating gives CASRRGSLGKLFF.

This clonotype showed up many times. As DNA, the CDR3 is TGTGCCACCAGCAGAGGGGCCAATCGCCCCTATGGCTACACCTTC. Its translation: CATSRGANRPYGYTF. The genes are TRBV15 and TRBJ1-2; D is ambiguous. The V end was cut by 1 base, the J end by 4 bases, with 13 bases between. Germline CDR1 reads LNHNV; CDR2 reads YYDKDF (reference sequence). CDR3 size: 15 residues.

This clonotype was counted many times. The chain carries TRBV20-1 and TRBJ1-2, with no clear D. This CDR3 has 15 amino acids. Trimming pared 0 bases from V and 2 bases from J, leaving 13 bases between. The V gene's germline CDR1 is DFQATT and CDR2 SNEGSKA (reference sequence). The CDR3: CSAREKGKGNYGYTF. DNA of the CDR3: TGCAGTGCTAGAGAAAAGGGAAAGGGAAACTATGGCTACACCTTC.

This clonotype was seen ten or more times. CDR3 protein: CASSLTGSDTQYF. CDR3 in DNA: TGTGCCAGCAGCTTAACTGGTTCAGATACGCAGTATTTT. The genes are TRBV7-9 and TRBJ2-3; no definite D call. Trimming removed 2 bases from V and 4 bases from J, with 7 bases in between. The CDR3 is 13 residues long. Germline lookup yields CDR1 SEHNR and CDR2 FQNEAQ (reference sequence).

Points on this clonotype: A much larger clone lies one base from this, so it may be a read error. The chain has TRBV5-1 and TRBJ2-1; either TRBD1 or TRBD2 may supply D (5 bases each). Germline values: CDR1 SGHRS, CDR2 YFSETQ. The germline V and J ends were trimmed by 0 bases and 9 bases, with 16 bases remaining between them. CDR3 length equals 15 residues. The CDR3 coding sequence is TGCGCCAGCAGCTTGGGCCGGGACGGAATTACTGAGCAGTTCTTC. It codes for CASSLGRDGITEQFF.